Listed below are T cell receptor beta chains from one sample, sequenced in a study of T cell repertoires in cytomegalovirus infection. TCRdb processed the reads anew with MiXCR; each CDR3 protein has one entry. The sample lists some 180,000 distinct CDR3 sequences; approximately 18% were seen once. The sample taken for sequencing was CD8+ T cells from PBMCs. The receptor set was obtained from a human donor in good health (CMV status not recorded). Some clones in this sample may be carry-over from other donors' samples. Each CDR3 is given with its conserved first and last residue. D genes are given only for firm matches. The size entry is marked missing in some rows and otherwise reads once, few, many or a size class.

J,D,V,size,CDR3,DNA
TRBJ2-7,-,TRBV7-2,few,CASSLALPIYEQYF,TGTGCCAGCAGCTTAGCACTCCCGATCTACGAGCAGTACTTC
TRBJ2-1,TRBD1,TRBV27,-,CASSGIRTGEEFF,TGTGCCAGCAGTGGGATCCGGACAGGCGAAGAGTTCTTC
TRBJ2-3,-,TRBV4-1,-,CASSQESRGATDTQYF,TGCGCCAGCAGCCAAGAGAGCCGGGGGGCCACAGATACGCAGTATTTT
TRBJ1-4,-,TRBV12-3/TRBV12-4,-,CASSLLRGGWDEKLFF,TGTGCCAGCAGTTTATTACGGGGGGGCTGGGATGAAAAACTGTTTTTT
TRBJ1-1,-,TRBV7-9,-,CASSSTGFRYLAFF,TGTGCCAGCAGCTCCACAGGGTTTCGTTATTTGGCTTTCTTT
TRBJ1-1,TRBD1,TRBV7-9,few,CASSQIGQGAGGDTEAFF,TGTGCCAGCAGCCAGATAGGTCAGGGGGCTGGAGGGGACACTGAAGCTTTCTTT
TRBJ2-3,-,TRBV28,many,CASSPESTPDTQYF,TGTGCCAGCAGCCCGGAATCAACTCCAGATACGCAGTATTTT
TRBJ1-1,TRBD1,TRBV9,few,CASSDRQGILGTEAFF,TGTGCCAGCAGCGACAGACAGGGTATATTAGGCACTGAAGCTTTCTTT
TRBJ2-7,TRBD1,TRBV20-1,-,CSARGTGSYEQYF,TGCAGTGCTAGAGGGACAGGTTCCTACGAGCAGTACTTC
TRBJ2-5,TRBD2,TRBV7-9,few,CASSLITSGGRETQYF,TGTGCCAGCAGCTTAATTACTAGCGGGGGTCGGGAGACCCAGTACTTC
TRBJ2-3,TRBD2,TRBV5-6,-,CASLGLAGPDTQYF,TGTGCCAGCCTTGGGCTAGCGGGGCCAGATACGCAGTATTTT